This T cell receptor (beta chain) was captured in a study of T cells in localized non-small cell lung cancer. Notes on the study in general: Greater T cell density in blood accompanied longer overall survival. Heterogeneity stays possible, as sequencing covered only one tumor region. In uninvolved adjacent lung, T cell clonality reached its highest value, exceeding tumor. Appearing in adjacent lung were a median about 59 of the top 100 tumor clones.

The data were produced by immunoSEQ multiplex PCR, yet TCRdb's version contains in-frame clones alone and is incomplete. This sample has roughly 26,000 clones, with about 88% found just once. Remarks on this clone: What it recognizes is unknown.

CDR1 and CDR2 (germline): SGHTA, FQGNSA. V lost 4 bases and J lost 4, with 8 bases in between. This CDR3 is built from 13 residues. This clonotype was sampled from a female donor of 60 years or more with stage II squamous cell lung carcinoma. The chain carries TRBV7-2 and TRBJ1-5, with D unresolved. Material: peripheral blood, obtained before any cancer treatment. The CDR3 protein is CASSSDGNQPQHF. CDR3 in DNA: TGTGCCAGCAGCTCAGATGGAAATCAGCCCCAGCATTTT.